One T cell receptor (beta chain) is described in this entry. The data stem from a study of T-cell memory formation after mild COVID-19. Constant-segment primers served in 5'RACE that generated TCR alpha and TCR beta cDNA libraries bearing sample barcodes and UMIs. A single record per CDR3 protein comes from TCRdb applying MiXCR to the 5' RACE reads. The table includes approximately 410,000 distinct CDR3 sequences, less than 25% detected once. Trimming at V came to 6 bases and at J to 0 bases, leaving 5 bases not matched to a gene. This CDR3 comprises 15 residues. The germline V gene has CDR1 DFQATT and CDR2 SNEGSKA (reference sequence).

This chain links TRBV20-1 with TRBJ2-6; 7 bases agree with TRBD1. The receptor was derived from an adult woman who had mild COVID-19 (a few samples of this study predate the infection). Cell type and time point are not known. The sequencing sample was made of PBMCs or a T cell subset sorted from them (not recorded which). Here the CDR3 DNA reads TGCAGTGCACCGACAGGGCACTCTGGGGCCAACGTCCTGACTTTC. Its translation: CSAPTGHSGANVLTF.